This TCR beta chain was identified during a study of T-cell reconstitution after alpha-beta-depleted transplantation in children. The germline CDR1 and CDR2 sequences are LNHDA and SQIVND (reference sequence). The ends were cut back, 6 bases at V and 4 bases at J, with 20 bases in the middle. The CDR3 has 16 amino acids. This clonotype has only a few counts. Unique molecular identifiers were incorporated when the TCRbeta library was constructed. TCRdb re-derived calls from the PCR reads in MiXCR, one entry per CDR3 protein. Of more than 550,000 distinct CDR3 sequences in the sample, under 12% were seen once.

The specimen comprised PBMCs from the stem cell graft donor, sampled from the stem cell graft. The chain carries TRBV19 and TRBJ2-3, with D possibly TRBD2 on 7 matching bases. This TCR was recovered from a human donor who donated a stem cell graft to a child with acute myeloid leukemia. The CDR3 DNA sequence: TGTGCCAGTAGACGCGGGGGCGGGGACAACCCAGATACGCAGTATTTT. The encoded protein is CASRRGGGDNPDTQYF.